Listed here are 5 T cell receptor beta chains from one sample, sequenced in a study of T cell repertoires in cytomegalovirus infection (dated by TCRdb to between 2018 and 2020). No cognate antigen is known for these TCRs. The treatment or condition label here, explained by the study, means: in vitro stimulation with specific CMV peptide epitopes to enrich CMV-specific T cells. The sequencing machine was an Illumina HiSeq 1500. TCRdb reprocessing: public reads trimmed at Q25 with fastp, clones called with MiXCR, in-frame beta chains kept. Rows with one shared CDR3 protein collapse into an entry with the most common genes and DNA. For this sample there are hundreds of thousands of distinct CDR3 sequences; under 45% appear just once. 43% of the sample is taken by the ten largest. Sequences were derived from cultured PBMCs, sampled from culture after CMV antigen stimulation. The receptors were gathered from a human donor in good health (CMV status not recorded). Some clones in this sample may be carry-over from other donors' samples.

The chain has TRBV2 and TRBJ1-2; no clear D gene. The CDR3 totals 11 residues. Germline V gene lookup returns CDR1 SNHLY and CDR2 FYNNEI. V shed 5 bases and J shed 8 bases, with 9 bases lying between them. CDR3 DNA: TGTGCCAGCAGTTCACATGGGGGCTACACCTTC. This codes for CASSSHGGYTF. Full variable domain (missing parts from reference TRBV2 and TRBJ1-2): EPEVTQTPSHQVTQMGQEVILRCVPISNHLYFYWYRQILGQKVEFLVSFYNNEISEKSEIFDDQFSVERPDGSNFTLKIRSTKLEDSAMYFCASSSHGGYTFGSGTRLTVV.

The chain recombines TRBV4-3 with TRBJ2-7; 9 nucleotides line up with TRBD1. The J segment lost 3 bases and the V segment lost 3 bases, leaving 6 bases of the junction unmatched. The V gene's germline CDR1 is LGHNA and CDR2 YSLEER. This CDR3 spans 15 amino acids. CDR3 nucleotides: TGCGCCAGCAGCCAGGGACAGGGTTGGGGCTACGAGCAGTACTTC. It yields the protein CASSQGQGWGYEQYF.

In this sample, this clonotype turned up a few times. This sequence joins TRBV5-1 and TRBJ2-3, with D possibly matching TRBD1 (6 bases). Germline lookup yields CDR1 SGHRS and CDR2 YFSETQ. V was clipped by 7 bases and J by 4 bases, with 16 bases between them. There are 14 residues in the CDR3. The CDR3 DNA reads TGCGCCAGCCGAGGGGGTAGTTGGCCAGATACGCAGTATTTT. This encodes CASRGGSWPDTQYF. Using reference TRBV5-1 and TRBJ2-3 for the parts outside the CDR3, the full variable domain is KAGVTQTPRYLIKTRGQQVTLSCSPISGHRSVSWYQQTPGQGLQFLFEYFSETQRNKGNFPGRFSGRQFSNSRSEMNVSTLELGDSALYLCASRGGSWPDTQYFGPGTRLTVL.

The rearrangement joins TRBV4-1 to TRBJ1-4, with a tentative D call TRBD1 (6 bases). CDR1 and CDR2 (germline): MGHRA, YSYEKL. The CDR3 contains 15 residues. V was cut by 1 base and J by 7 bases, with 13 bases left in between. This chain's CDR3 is CASSQVPGVGEKLFF. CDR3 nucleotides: TGCGCCAGCAGCCAAGTCCCAGGGGTTGGTGAAAAACTGTTTTTT.

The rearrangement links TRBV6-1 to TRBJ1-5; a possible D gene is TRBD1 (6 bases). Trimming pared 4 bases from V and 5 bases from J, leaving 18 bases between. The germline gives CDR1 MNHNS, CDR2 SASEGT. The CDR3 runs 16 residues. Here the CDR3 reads CASSGETGLRYQPQHF. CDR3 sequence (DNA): TGTGCCAGCAGTGGGGAGACAGGCCTTCGATATCAGCCCCAGCATTTT.